This TCR beta chain stems from a study of blood T cell repertoires in COVID-19. Study as a whole: Whether acute or convalescent, the COVID-19 samples came from the United States, Italy and Spain.

Clones were read by immunoSEQ multiplex PCR, and TCRdb kept only the in-frame ones, dropping some. Here the sample spans under 250,000 clones, around 80% being singletons. Germline-derived CDR1 and CDR2 are SNHLY and FYNNEI. The junction had 13 bases not matched to a gene; V was cut back by 6 bases and J by 9 bases. The CDR3 consists of 15 residues. The sequence derives from a woman in her seventies with acute or convalescent COVID-19. The sequenced sample was peripheral blood. The gene calls are TRBV2 and TRBJ2-1; the match to TRBD1 covers 8 bases. CDR3 sequence reads: CASSGQGVFESEQFF. The DNA of the CDR3 is TGTGCCAGCAGCGGACAGGGCGTTTTTGAAAGTGAGCAGTTCTTC.